Each of the 15 T cell receptor beta chains below was sequenced from the same sample in a study of T cells after yellow fever vaccination. TCRdb re-called the 5' RACE reads with MiXCR, one entry per CDR3 protein. The table lists tens of thousands of distinct CDR3 sequences, around 7.7% of them singletons. Sequencing used CD8+ T cells sorted from PBMCs, obtained on the day of the yellow fever booster vaccination. The source of these receptors is a man aged 30 to 45 who received the YFV17D yellow fever vaccine.

This clonotype was observed many times. This CDR3 is CSARAVSDTQYF. CDR3 coding DNA: TGCAGTGCTAGAGCCGTCTCAGATACGCAGTATTTT. The chain joins TRBV20-1 to TRBJ2-3; D not certain. Germline assignment: CDR1 DFQATT and CDR2 SNEGSKA (reference sequence). CDR3 length: 12 amino acids. The ends were cut back, 1 base at V and 4 bases at J, with 6 bases in the middle.

This clonotype was found a few times. The rearrangement links TRBV5-1 to TRBJ2-7, with 10 bases lining up with TRBD2. The germline gives CDR1 SGHRS, CDR2 YFSETQ. CDR3 length: 15 residues. Trimming removed 0 bases from V and 7 bases from J; junction bases left unmatched: 7. CDR3 amino acids: CASSLASSGSMEQYF. The CDR3 coding sequence is TGCGCCAGCAGCTTGGCTTCTAGCGGGAGCATGGAGCAGTACTTC.

This clonotype was detected ten times or more. The chain carries TRBV29-1 and TRBJ2-5; D might be TRBD1 (6 bases). Trimming pared 7 bases from V and 4 bases from J, leaving 19 bases between. This CDR3 region has 14 residues. The germline V gene encodes CDR1 SQVTM and CDR2 ANQGSEA. CDR3 coding DNA: TGCAGCGCCGAGGGCTGGGGGCTGTTAGAGACCCAGTACTTC. This encodes CSAEGWGLLETQYF.

The table lists this clonotype with many counts. The chain combines TRBV7-9 with TRBJ2-7; 11 nucleotides agree with TRBD1. Germline CDR1 and CDR2: SEHNR and FQNEAQ (reference sequence). This CDR3 has 14 residues. The V gene end was trimmed by 6 bases and the J gene end by 7 bases; junction bases not matched to a gene: 8. CDR3 sequence (DNA): TGTGCCAGCAGAGAGGACGGGACAGGGGGTGAGCAGTACTTC. It specifies CASREDGTGGEQYF.

V gene TRBV30 combines with J gene TRBJ1-5, with D possibly matching TRBD1 (5 bases). V lost 5 bases, J lost 6 bases, and 14 bases lay in between. CDR3 length: 13 residues. The germline gives CDR1 GTSNPN, CDR2 SVGIG (reference sequence). CDR3 nucleotide sequence: TGTGCCTGGGGGAGCCAGGGAGGTCAGCCCCAGCATTTT. Translating it yields CAWGSQGGQPQHF.

This clonotype was seen more than once but under ten times. This chain uses TRBV10-3 with TRBJ2-1; TRBD2 matches 9 bases. The CDR3 sequence is 16 residues long. V trimming: 0 bases; J trimming: 7 bases; junction bases outside the gene matches: 7. The germline V gene has CDR1 ENHRY and CDR2 SYGVKD. The CDR3 region is CAISESIGTSRNEQFF. CDR3 nucleotides: TGTGCCATCAGTGAGTCCATAGGGACTAGCAGGAATGAGCAGTTCTTC.

This clonotype showed up many times. This chain connects TRBV14 to TRBJ2-1; possibly TRBD2 for D (5 bases). V was pared by 0 bases and J by 6 bases, with 12 bases between. CDR3 size: 15 residues. The germline gives CDR1 SGHDN, CDR2 FVKESK. This CDR3 reads CASSQDVGSPNEQFF. The CDR3 region has the DNA TGTGCCAGCAGCCAAGATGTTGGGAGCCCCAATGAGCAGTTCTTC.

The chain recombines TRBV6-2 or TRBV6-3 with TRBJ2-1, with D unresolved. The V and J ends lost 5 bases and 3 bases respectively, with 8 bases between them. Germline CDR1 reads MNHEY; CDR2 reads SVGEGT. The length of the CDR3 is 13 residues. The DNA for the CDR3 is TGTGCCAGCAGTGCTTTCGGCTACAATGAGCAGTTCTTC. Protein sequence: CASSAFGYNEQFF.

This clonotype was seen a few times. This chain uses TRBV4-1 with TRBJ2-5; 10 nucleotides align to TRBD2. CDR1 MGHRA and CDR2 YSYEKL come from the germline V gene. V trimming: 2 bases; J trimming: 5 bases; junction bases outside the gene matches: 11. The CDR3 extends over 17 amino acids. The CDR3 DNA reads TGCGCCAGCAGCCAAACCGGGACTAGCGCCGTTGAGGAGACCCAGTACTTC. Encoded protein: CASSQTGTSAVEETQYF.

The V and J genes are TRBV7-2 and TRBJ1-1, with D unresolved. V lost 5 bases and J lost 2, with 9 bases in between. Germline V gene data show CDR1 as SGHTA and CDR2 as FQGNSA. The CDR3 extends over 13 amino acids. CDR3 residues: CASSQGYNTEAFF. Here the CDR3 DNA reads TGTGCCAGCAGCCAAGGGTATAACACTGAAGCTTTCTTT.

This clonotype was seen a handful of times. This chain connects TRBV4-3 to TRBJ2-3, with 8 bases matching TRBD2. This CDR3 region has 16 residues. Trimming at V came to 1 base and at J to 5 bases, leaving 8 bases not matched to a gene. CDR1 is LGHNA and CDR2 is YSLEER in the germline V gene. The CDR3 protein is CASSQVPGLGGDTQYF. CDR3 DNA sequence: TGCGCCAGCAGCCAAGTTCCGGGACTAGGTGGAGATACGCAGTATTTT.

This rearrangement joins TRBV19 to TRBJ2-5; TRBD1 agrees at 10 bases. Germline V gives CDR1 LNHDA, CDR2 SQIVND (reference sequence). V shed 5 bases and J 5 bases; nucleotides not matched to a gene: 8. The CDR3 is 15 residues long. The CDR3 region is CASSETTGGGETQYF. CDR3 sequence (DNA): TGTGCCAGTAGTGAAACGACAGGGGGCGGTGAGACCCAGTACTTC.

The gene calls are TRBV5-5 and TRBJ2-3; D is perhaps TRBD2 (5 bases). This CDR3 spans 14 amino acids. Trimming pared 4 bases from V and 6 bases from J, leaving 15 bases between. Germline values: CDR1 SGHKS, CDR2 YYEKEE (reference sequence). The CDR3 DNA sequence: TGTGCCAGCAGCCCCCCGGGGTTGGTGGATACGCAGTATTTT. Protein: CASSPPGLVDTQYF.

This rearrangement joins TRBV9 to TRBJ2-1, with D unresolved. This CDR3 has 11 residues. Trimming shortened V by 0 bases and J by 9 bases, and 4 bases separated the two germline ends. Germline V CDR1 and CDR2: SGDLS, YYNGEE. CDR3 bases: TGTGCCAGCAGCGTAGCGGGTGAGCAGTTCTTC. This sequence encodes CASSVAGEQFF.

CDR3 region: CSARDSLGTGQVYEQYF. The CDR3 bases are TGCAGTGCTAGAGATTCCCTCGGGACAGGGCAAGTCTACGAGCAGTACTTC. V and J are TRBV20-1 and TRBJ2-7, with 9 bases matching TRBD1. Trimming took 0 bases from V and 3 from J; bases not matched to a gene: 12. The CDR3 is made up of 17 amino acids. From germline, CDR1 is DFQATT and CDR2 SNEGSKA (reference sequence).